Included here is one T cell receptor beta chain sequence, with context. The method was immunoSEQ multiplex PCR; TCRdb's version includes in-frame clones alone and lacks a portion of them. The table records around 78,000 clones, around 93% of them present only once. There are 14 residues in the CDR3. Germline CDR1 SGHAT, CDR2 FQNNGV. Losses at the gene ends were 5 bases for V and 7 bases for J; bases not matched to a gene: 5. This record comes from a study of Tregs in tolerant kidney transplant recipients. The input for sequencing was Tregs from blood, taken before the transplant. The sequence was collected from a human donor who received a combined kidney and bone marrow transplant. The chain uses TRBV11-2 and TRBJ2-2; TRBD1 aligns across 9 bases. CDR3 sequence reads: CASSPTGGGGELFF. CDR3 coding DNA: TGTGCCAGCAGCCCTACAGGGGGCGGCGGGGAGCTGTTTTTT.